Sequencing of this T cell receptor beta chain was carried out in a study of shared clonotypes between healthy human individuals. Assay: immunoSEQ multiplex PCR; the TCRdb copy retains only in-frame clones and omits some. The sample yields roughly 1,800,000 clones, 85% to 95% seen once. A remark on this clone: The antigen is undetermined.

Whole-study results and caveats: Clonotypes that were shared across a few donors made up roughly 5.2% of naive CD4 clonotypes. Although depth was large, rarefaction showed that sequencing of the sorted subsets was incomplete. Non-shared clonotypes showed lower generation probabilities than clonotypes common to all four donors.

Terminally differentiated effector memory CD45RA+ cells were excluded from the naive CD8 cells, which were CD45RO-negative and positively selected for CCR7. This CDR3 spans 15 amino acids. Trimming shortened V by 3 bases and J by 3 bases, and 15 bases separated the two germline ends. Germline V lookup: CDR1 SNHLY, CDR2 FYNNEI. The material sequenced was naive CD8+ T cells sorted from blood. The gene calls are TRBV2 and TRBJ2-7, with D perhaps assigned TRBD1 or TRBD2 (5 bases each). The receptor was derived from a man between 18 and 35 years old in good health. Here the CDR3 DNA reads TGTGCCAGCAGTGACGGCAGGGAGTTAATCTACGAGCAGTACTTC. Translation gives CASSDGRELIYEQYF.